A selection of T cell receptor beta chains follows, all from one sample in a study of shared clonotypes between healthy human individuals. Sequencing used immunoSEQ multiplex PCR; TCRdb keeps in-frame clones, though not all of them. This sample carries some 2,100,000 clones, 95% of them seen once, and the ten largest clones take roughly 0.13%. The sequenced sample consisted of naive CD4+ T cells sorted from blood. Every receptor here comes from a young man in good health. Each CDR3 is given with its conserved first and last residue. Each record gives: V gene, J gene, D gene, clone size, CDR3 protein, CDR3 DNA. The D gene is left open where the match is weak. A clone size is listed for some rows: how often the clone was seen (once, few, many), or a class if it is expanded.

TRBV5-6,TRBJ1-1,NA,NA,CASNTDGGTTNTEAFF,TGTGCCAGCAACACGGACGGGGGGACTACGAACACTGAAGCTTTCTTT
TRBV6-1,TRBJ2-2,NA,NA,CASSEIANTGELFF,TGTGCCAGCAGTGAAATAGCGAACACCGGGGAGCTGTTTTTT
TRBV19,TRBJ1-1,NA,NA,CAVGVMNTEAFF,TGTGCCGTGGGCGTGATGAACACTGAAGCTTTCTTT
TRBV18,TRBJ2-1,NA,NA,CASSPGGDSSYNEQFF,TGTGCCAGCTCACCAGGGGGGGACAGCTCCTACAATGAGCAGTTCTTC
TRBV2,TRBJ2-7,NA,NA,CASRRDGPYEQYF,TGTGCCAGCAGAAGGGACGGCCCCTACGAGCAGTACTTC
TRBV7-9,TRBJ2-7,NA,NA,CASSPRSTAKSSYEQYF,TGTGCCAGCTCCCCCCGGAGCACAGCAAAAAGCTCCTACGAGCAGTACTTC
TRBV30,TRBJ2-7,NA,NA,CAWSVTGLGREQYF,TGTGCCTGGAGTGTAACAGGGTTGGGGCGTGAGCAGTACTTC
TRBV29-1,TRBJ1-2,NA,NA,CSVDGYGYTF,TGCAGCGTTGACGGTTATGGCTACACCTTC
TRBV11-1,TRBJ2-7,NA,once,CASSLVLNRGGSSYEQYF,TGTGCCAGCAGCTTAGTTTTGAACAGGGGGGGCAGCTCCTACGAGCAGTACTTC
TRBV5-6,TRBJ2-3,NA,NA,CASSFRGVSTDTQYF,TGTGCCAGCAGCTTCAGGGGGGTTAGCACAGATACGCAGTATTTT
TRBV4-2,TRBJ2-2,TRBD2,once,CASSHSERGGTGELFF,TGTGCCAGCAGCCATTCTGAGCGGGGAGGCACCGGGGAGCTGTTTTTT
TRBV12-5,TRBJ1-5,TRBD1,NA,CASGLPTGQGPWQPQHF,TGTGCTAGTGGTTTGCCGACCGGACAGGGACCATGGCAGCCCCAGCATTTT
TRBV7-6,TRBJ2-1,TRBD1,NA,CASSSPGTGRYEQFF,TGTGCCAGCAGCTCCCCCGGGACAGGGAGGTATGAGCAGTTCTTC
TRBV21-1,TRBJ2-7,NA,NA,CARQDRTSSYEQYF,TGTGCCAGGCAAGACAGGACGAGCTCCTACGAGCAGTACTTC
TRBV6-5,TRBJ2-7,NA,NA,CASSRGTHEQYF,TGTGCCAGCAGTAGGGGGACACACGAGCAGTACTTC
TRBV30,TRBJ2-2,TRBD2,NA,CAWSTGLAGELFF,TGTGCCTGGAGTACCGGACTAGCCGGGGAGCTGTTTTTT
TRBV28,TRBJ2-4,TRBD1,NA,CASSPLYLDRGLVFQAKNIQYF,TGTGCCAGCAGTCCCCTCTATTTGGACAGGGGGCTTGTATTCCAAGCCAAAAACATTCAGTACTTC